There are many counts of the clone carrying this T cell receptor (beta chain). What it binds is unknown. This could be a read error, since a much larger clone is one nucleotide away. 5'RACE employing 10-nucleotide random UMIs yielded the cDNA. TCRdb redid the calling of the 5' RACE reads with MiXCR, one entry per CDR3 protein. The sample yields 80,000 to 100,000 distinct CDR3 sequences, roughly 3.5% seen once. The CDR3 consists of 11 residues. The ends were cut back, 5 bases at V and 16 bases at J, with 15 bases in the middle. CDR1 and CDR2 from the germline V gene are SEHNR and FQNEAQ (reference sequence). The data were taken from a study of neurological immune-mediated disorders. Study details: Of the approximately 34 patients with multiple sclerosis, about 31 had relapsing-remitting MS, whereas the remaining 3 had secondary progressive MS. Study-level points and caveats: HTLV-1-associated myelopathy had the most TCR clonal expansion, whereas multiple sclerosis had the least (lower than in healthy controls). It was the repertoires of 18 of 34 multiple sclerosis patients that phylogenetic grouping placed in one related-CDR3 cluster, which is a possible signature.

This receptor was taken from a woman between 50 and 59 years old with multiple sclerosis. The chain joins TRBV7-9 to TRBJ2-1; D perhaps matches TRBD2 (6 bases). Sequenced: PBMCs. The CDR3 here is CASSLGGKVFF. The CDR3 DNA sequence: TGTGCCAGCAGCCTAGGCGGGAAGGTATTCTTC.